The source of this T cell receptor beta chain is a study of cytomegalovirus exposure and HLA in healthy donors. Study background: In a later analysis, it was reported that the roughly 130 validation repertoires had been produced on the same platform as the roughly 700 repertoires belonging to the first cohort.

Clones were sequenced by immunoSEQ multiplex PCR, and TCRdb holds only the in-frame ones, with some missing. The data show roughly 150,000 clones, around nine tenths seen once. On this clone: Its antigen is not known.

An approximately 130-subject validation cohort, separate from the 666-subject first cohort, supplied the donors. This CDR3 comprises 15 residues. Germline values: CDR1 MNHNS, CDR2 SASEGT. V was trimmed by 10 bases and J by 2 bases, leaving 21 bases between them. General study findings and limits: The investigators catalogued some 150 TCR beta chains as cytomegalovirus-associated. Whilst most TCR sequences proved rare, a subset of public TCRs occurred across many donors.

The sequenced material came from PBMCs. The V call is TRBV6-1, the J call TRBJ2-7; TRBD2 is a possible D gene (6 bases). The TCR comes from a man aged 18 to 29 in good health and CMV-seronegative. The CDR3, as DNA: TGTGCCACCCTAGATGGGGCTAGCGCACCCTACGAGCAGTACTTC. Translated: CATLDGASAPYEQYF.